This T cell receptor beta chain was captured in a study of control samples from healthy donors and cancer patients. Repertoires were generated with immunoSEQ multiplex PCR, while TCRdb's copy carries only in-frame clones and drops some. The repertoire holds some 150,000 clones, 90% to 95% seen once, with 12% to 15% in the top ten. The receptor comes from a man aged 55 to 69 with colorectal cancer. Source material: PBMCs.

CDR3 loop: CASSVSTLNTGELFF. In DNA form, the CDR3 reads TGTGCCAGCAGCGTAAGTACTCTGAACACCGGGGAGCTGTTTTTT. The rearrangement joins TRBV9 to TRBJ2-2; no definite D call. V was pared by 1 base and J by 1 base, with 8 bases between. The V gene's germline CDR1 is SGDLS and CDR2 YYNGEE. The CDR3 runs 15 residues.